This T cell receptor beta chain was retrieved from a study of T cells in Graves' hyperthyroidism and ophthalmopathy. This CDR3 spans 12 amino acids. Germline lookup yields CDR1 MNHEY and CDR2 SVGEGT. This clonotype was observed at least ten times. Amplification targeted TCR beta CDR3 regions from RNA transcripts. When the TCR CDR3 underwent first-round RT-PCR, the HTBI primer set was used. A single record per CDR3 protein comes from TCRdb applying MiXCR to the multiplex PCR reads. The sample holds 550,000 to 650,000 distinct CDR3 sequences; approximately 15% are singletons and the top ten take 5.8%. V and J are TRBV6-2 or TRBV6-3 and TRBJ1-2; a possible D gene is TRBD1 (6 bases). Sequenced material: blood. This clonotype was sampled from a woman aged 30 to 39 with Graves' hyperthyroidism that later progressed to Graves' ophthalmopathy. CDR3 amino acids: CASRDKSYGYTF. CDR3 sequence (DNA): TGTGCTAGCCGGGACAAGTCCTATGGCTACACCTTC.